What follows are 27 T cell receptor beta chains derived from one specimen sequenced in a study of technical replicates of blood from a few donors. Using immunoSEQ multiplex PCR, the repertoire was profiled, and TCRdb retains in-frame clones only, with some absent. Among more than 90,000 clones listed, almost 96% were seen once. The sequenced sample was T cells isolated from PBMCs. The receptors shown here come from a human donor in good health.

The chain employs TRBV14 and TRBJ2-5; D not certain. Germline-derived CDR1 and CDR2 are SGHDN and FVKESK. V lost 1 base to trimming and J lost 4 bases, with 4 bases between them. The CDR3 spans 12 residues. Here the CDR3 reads CASSQVAETQYF. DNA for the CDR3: TGTGCCAGCAGCCAAGTAGCAGAGACCCAGTACTTC. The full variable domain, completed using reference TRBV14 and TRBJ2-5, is EAGVTQFPSHSVIEKGQTVTLRCDPISGHDNLYWYRRVMGKEIKFLLHFVKESKQDESGMPNNRFLAERTGGTYSTLKVQPAELEDSGVYFCASSQVAETQYFGPGTRLLVL.

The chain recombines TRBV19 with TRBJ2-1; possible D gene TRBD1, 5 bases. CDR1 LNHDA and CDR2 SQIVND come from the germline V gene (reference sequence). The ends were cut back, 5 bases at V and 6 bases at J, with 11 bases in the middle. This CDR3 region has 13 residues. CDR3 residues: CASSAAQGNEQFF. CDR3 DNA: TGTGCCAGTAGTGCGGCTCAGGGCAATGAGCAGTTCTTC.

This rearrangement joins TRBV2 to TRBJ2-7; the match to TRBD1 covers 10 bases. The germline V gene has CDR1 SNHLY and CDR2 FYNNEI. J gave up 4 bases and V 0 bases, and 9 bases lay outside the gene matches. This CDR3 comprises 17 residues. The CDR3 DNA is TGTGCCAGCAGTGAAGCGGGGAGGAGGACAGGGGGATACGAGCAGTACTTC. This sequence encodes CASSEAGRRTGGYEQYF.

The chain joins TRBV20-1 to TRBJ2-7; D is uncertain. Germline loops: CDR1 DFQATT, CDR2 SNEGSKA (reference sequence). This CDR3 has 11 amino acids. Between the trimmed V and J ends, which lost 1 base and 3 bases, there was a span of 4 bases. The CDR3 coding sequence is TGCAGTGCTAGAGTCGGCTACGAGCAGTACTTC. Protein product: CSARVGYEQYF.

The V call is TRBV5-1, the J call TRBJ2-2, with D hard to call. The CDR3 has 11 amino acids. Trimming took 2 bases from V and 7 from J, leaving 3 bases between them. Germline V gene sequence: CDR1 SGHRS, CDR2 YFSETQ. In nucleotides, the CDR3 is TGCGCCAGCAGCTTCAGCGGGGAGCTGTTTTTT. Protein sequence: CASSFSGELFF.

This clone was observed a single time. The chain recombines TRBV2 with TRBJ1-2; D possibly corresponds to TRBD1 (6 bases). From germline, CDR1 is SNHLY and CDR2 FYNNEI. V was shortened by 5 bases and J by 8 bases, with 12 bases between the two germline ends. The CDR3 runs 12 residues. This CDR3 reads CASSNRDGGYTF. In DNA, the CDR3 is TGTGCCAGCAGTAACAGGGATGGCGGCTACACCTTC.

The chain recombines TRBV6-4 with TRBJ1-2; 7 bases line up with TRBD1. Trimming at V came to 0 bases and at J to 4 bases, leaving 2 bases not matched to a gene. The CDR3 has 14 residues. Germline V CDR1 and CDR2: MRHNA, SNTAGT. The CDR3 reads CASSDSNRGYGYTF. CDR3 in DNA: TGTGCCAGCAGTGACTCGAACAGGGGCTATGGCTACACCTTC.

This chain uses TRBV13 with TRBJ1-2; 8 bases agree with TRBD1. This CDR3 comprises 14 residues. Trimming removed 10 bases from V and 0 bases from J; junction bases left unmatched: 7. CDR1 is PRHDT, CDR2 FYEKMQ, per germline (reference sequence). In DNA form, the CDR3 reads TGTGCCATGCAGGGGGCGCGCCCTAACTATGGCTACACCTTC. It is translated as CAMQGARPNYGYTF.

The CDR3 DNA sequence: TGTGCCAGCAGTCCCGACAGGGGCCGTTACCAAGAGACCCAGTACTTC. It encodes CASSPDRGRYQETQYF. The chain has TRBV13 and TRBJ2-5; 8 bases line up with TRBD1. The CDR3 sequence is 16 residues long. The V segment lost 6 bases and the J segment 0 bases; nucleotides outside the gene matches: 9. CDR1 is PRHDT, CDR2 FYEKMQ, per germline (reference sequence).

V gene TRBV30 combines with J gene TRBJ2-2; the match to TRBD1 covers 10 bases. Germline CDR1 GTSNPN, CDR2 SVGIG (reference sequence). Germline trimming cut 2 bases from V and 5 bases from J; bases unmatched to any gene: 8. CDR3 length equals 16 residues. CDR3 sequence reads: CAWSPSRTGGTGELFF. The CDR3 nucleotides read TGTGCCTGGAGTCCCAGTCGGACAGGGGGAACCGGGGAGCTGTTTTTT.

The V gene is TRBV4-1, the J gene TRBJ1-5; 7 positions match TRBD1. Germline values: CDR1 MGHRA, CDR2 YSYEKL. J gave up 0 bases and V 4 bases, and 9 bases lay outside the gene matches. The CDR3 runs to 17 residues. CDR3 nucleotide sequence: TGCGCCAGCAGCCTTACGGGACAGCCCTATAGCAATCAGCCCCAGCATTTT. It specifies CASSLTGQPYSNQPQHF.

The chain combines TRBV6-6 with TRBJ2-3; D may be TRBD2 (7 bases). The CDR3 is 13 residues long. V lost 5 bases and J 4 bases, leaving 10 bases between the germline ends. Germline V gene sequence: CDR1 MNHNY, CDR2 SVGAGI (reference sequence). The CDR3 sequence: CASSPGGSDTQYF. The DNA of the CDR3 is TGTGCCAGCAGTCCGGGGGGCTCAGATACGCAGTATTTT.

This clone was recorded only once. The CDR3 spells CALDWSGGPTDTQYF. The CDR3 bases are TGTGCCTTGGACTGGAGCGGGGGACCCACAGATACGCAGTATTTT. The chain employs TRBV30 and TRBJ2-3; 8 nucleotides align to TRBD2. V shed 7 bases, J shed 2 bases, and the junction held 11 bases outside the gene matches. CDR1 and CDR2 from the germline V gene are GTSNPN and SVGIG (reference sequence). The CDR3 runs 15 residues.

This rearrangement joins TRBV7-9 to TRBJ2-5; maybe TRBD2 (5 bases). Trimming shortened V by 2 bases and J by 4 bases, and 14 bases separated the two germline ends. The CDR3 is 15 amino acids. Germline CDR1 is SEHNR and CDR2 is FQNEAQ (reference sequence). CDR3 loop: CASSLLPSRGETQYF. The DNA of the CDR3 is TGTGCCAGCAGCTTACTTCCGTCCCGGGGAGAGACCCAGTACTTC.

The CDR3 DNA reads TGTGCCAGCAGCTTAGCGCCTAGCGGGGGGGGTAACAATGAGCAGTTCTTC. It encodes CASSLAPSGGGNNEQFF. The V call is TRBV7-6, the J call TRBJ2-1; the match to TRBD2 covers 12 bases. V trimming: 0 bases; J trimming: 5 bases; junction bases outside the gene matches: 5. This CDR3 is 17 amino acids long. Germline V gives CDR1 SGHVS, CDR2 FNYEAQ.

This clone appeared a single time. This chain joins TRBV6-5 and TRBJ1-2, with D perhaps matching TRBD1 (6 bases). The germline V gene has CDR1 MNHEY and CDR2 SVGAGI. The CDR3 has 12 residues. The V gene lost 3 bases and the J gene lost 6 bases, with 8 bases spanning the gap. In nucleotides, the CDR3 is TGTGCCAGCAGTTATCAGGGGAATGGCTACACCTTC. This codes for CASSYQGNGYTF.

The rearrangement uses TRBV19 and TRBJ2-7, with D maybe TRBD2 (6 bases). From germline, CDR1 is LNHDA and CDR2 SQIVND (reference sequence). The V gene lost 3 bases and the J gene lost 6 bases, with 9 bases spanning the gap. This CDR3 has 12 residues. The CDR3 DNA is TGTGCCAGTAGTATCATGGGGGGCGAGCAGTACTTC. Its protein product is CASSIMGGEQYF.

This CDR3 reads CASRTGEDGYTF. The DNA for the CDR3 is TGCGCCAGCCGCACAGGGGAAGATGGCTACACCTTC. V gene TRBV5-1 combines with J gene TRBJ1-2, with 7 bases matching TRBD1. Germline V gene lookup returns CDR1 SGHRS and CDR2 YFSETQ. The CDR3 contains 12 residues. V shed 7 bases and J 6 bases; nucleotides not matched to a gene: 6.

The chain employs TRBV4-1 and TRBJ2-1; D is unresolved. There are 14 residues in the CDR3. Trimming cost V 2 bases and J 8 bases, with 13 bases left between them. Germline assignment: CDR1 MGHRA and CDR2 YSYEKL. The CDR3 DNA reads TGCGCCAGCAGCCAAATCTTGTCCCGGGATGAGCAGTTCTTC. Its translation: CASSQILSRDEQFF.

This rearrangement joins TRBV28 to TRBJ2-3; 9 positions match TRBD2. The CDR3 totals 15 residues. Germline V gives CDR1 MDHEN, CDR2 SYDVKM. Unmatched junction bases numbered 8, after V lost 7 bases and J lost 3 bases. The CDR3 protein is CASIGGLASTDTQYF. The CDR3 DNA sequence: TGTGCCAGCATAGGGGGACTAGCTTCGACAGATACGCAGTATTTT. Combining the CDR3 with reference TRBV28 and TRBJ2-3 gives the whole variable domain DVKVTQSSRYLVKRTGEKVFLECVQDMDHENMFWYRQDPGLGLRLIYFSYDVKMKEKGDIPEGYSVSREKKERFSLILESASTNQTSMYLCASIGGLASTDTQYFGPGTRLTVL.

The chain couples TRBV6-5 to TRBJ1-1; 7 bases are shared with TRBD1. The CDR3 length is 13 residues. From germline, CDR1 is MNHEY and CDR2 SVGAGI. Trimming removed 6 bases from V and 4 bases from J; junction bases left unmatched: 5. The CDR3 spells CASSITGVTEAFF. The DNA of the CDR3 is TGTGCCAGCAGCATCACAGGGGTCACTGAAGCTTTCTTT.

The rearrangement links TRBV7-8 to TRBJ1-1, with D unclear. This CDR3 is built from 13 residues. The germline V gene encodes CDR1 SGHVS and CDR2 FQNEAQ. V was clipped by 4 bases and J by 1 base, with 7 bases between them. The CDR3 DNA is TGTGCCAGCAGCTATCGCGGGAACACTGAAGCTTTCTTT. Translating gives CASSYRGNTEAFF.

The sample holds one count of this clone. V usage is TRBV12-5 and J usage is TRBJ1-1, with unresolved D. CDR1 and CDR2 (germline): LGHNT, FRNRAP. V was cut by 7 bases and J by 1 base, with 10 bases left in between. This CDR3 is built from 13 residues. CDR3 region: CASAPIANTEAFF. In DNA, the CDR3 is TGTGCTAGTGCCCCGATAGCGAACACTGAAGCTTTCTTT.

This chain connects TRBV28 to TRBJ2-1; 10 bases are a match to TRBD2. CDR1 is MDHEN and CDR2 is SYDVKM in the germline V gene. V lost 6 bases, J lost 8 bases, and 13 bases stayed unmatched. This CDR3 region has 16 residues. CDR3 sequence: CASRQLAGGRGYEQFF. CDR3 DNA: TGTGCCAGCAGGCAATTAGCGGGAGGAAGGGGCTATGAGCAGTTCTTC.

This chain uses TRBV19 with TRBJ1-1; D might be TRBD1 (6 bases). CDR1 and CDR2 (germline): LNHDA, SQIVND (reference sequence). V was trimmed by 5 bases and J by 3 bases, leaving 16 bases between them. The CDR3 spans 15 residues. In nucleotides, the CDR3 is TGTGCCAGTAGTGCAAACAGGGCTGGGGACACTGAAGCTTTCTTT. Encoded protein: CASSANRAGDTEAFF.

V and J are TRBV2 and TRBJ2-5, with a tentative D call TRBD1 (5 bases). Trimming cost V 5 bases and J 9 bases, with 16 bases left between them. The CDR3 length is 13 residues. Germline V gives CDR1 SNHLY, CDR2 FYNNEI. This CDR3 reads CASSQESIQAQYF. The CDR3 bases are TGTGCCAGCAGTCAGGAATCTATACAGGCCCAGTACTTC.

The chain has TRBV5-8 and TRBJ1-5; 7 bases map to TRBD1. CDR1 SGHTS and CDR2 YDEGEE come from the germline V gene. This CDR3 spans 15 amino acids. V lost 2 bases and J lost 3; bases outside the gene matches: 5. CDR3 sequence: CASSFWQGDNQPQHF. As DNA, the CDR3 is TGTGCCAGCAGCTTTTGGCAGGGGGACAATCAGCCCCAGCATTTT. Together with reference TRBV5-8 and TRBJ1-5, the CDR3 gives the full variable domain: EAGVTQSPTHLIKTRGQQATLRCSPISGHTSVYWYQQALGLGLQFLLWYDEGEERNRGNFPPRFSGRQFPNYSSELNVNALELEDSALYLCASSFWQGDNQPQHFGDGTRLSIL.